This TCR beta chain was recorded in a study of cytomegalovirus exposure and HLA in healthy donors. Study as a whole: Early release data held tens of millions of unique TCRs from HLA-typed donors. Findings and caveats of the study: Of the V segments, some could not be distinguished, including TRBV6-2 and TRBV6-3, and were excluded.

The PCR had 60 Vbeta and 13 Jbeta primers. Data came from immunoSEQ multiplex PCR; TCRdb stores just in-frame clones and leaves some out. The table lists 150,000 to 200,000 clones, around 75% of them singletons. Notes on this clone: What it binds is unknown.

CDR1 SEHNR and CDR2 FQNEAQ come from the germline V gene (reference sequence). This CDR3 is built from 12 residues. With 1 base removed from V and 9 bases from J, the gap between germline ends came to 7 bases. The V gene is TRBV7-9, the J gene TRBJ2-1; possible D gene TRBD1, 5 bases. The TCR originated in a young man in good health and CMV-seropositive. The sample comprised PBMCs. The CDR3 DNA follows: TGTGCCAGCAGCTTAGGGACATTTGAGCAGTTCTTC. Its protein is CASSLGTFEQFF.